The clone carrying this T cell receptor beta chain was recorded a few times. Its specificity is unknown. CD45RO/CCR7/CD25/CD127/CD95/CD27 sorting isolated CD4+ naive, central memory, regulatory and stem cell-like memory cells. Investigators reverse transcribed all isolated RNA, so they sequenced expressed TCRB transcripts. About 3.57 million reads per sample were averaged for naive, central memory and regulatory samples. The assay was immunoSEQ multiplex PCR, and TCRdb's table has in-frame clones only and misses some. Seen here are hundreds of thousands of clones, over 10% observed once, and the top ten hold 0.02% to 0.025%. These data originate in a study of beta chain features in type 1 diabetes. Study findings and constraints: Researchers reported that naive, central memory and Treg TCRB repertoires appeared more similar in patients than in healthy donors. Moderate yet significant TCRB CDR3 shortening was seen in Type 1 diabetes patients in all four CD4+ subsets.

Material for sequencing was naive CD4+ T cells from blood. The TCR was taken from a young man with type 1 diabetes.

CDR3 sequence reads: CASTSGGRADEKLFF. Here the CDR3 DNA reads TGTGCCAGCACCTCAGGGGGCAGGGCGGATGAAAAACTGTTTTTT. The chain uses TRBV2 and TRBJ1-4, with 8 bases aligning to TRBD1. There are 15 residues in the CDR3. CDR1 is SNHLY, CDR2 FYNNEI, per germline. V dropped 7 bases and J dropped 6; count of bases not matched to a gene: 10. The full variable domain, rest sourced from reference TRBV2 and TRBJ1-4, is EPEVTQTPSHQVTQMGQEVILRCVPISNHLYFYWYRQILGQKVEFLVSFYNNEISEKSEIFDDQFSVERPDGSNFTLKIRSTKLEDSAMYFCASTSGGRADEKLFFGSGTQLSVL.